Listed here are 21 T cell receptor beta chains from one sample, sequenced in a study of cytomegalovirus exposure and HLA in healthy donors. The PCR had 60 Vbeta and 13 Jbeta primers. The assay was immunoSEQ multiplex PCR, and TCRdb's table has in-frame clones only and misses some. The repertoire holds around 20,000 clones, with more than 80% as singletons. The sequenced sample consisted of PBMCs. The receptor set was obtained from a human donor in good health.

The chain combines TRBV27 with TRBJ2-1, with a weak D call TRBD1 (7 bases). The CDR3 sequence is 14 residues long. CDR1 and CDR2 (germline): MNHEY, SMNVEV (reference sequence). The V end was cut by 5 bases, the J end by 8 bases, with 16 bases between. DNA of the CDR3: TGTGCCAGCAGTCTATTTACAGGGGACTATGAGCAGTTCTTC. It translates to CASSLFTGDYEQFF.

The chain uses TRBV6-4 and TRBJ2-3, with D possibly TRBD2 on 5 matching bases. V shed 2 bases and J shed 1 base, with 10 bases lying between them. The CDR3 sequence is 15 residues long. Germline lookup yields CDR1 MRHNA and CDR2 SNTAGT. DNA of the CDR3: TGTGCCAGCAGTGACGGCGGGTTTCGCACAGATACGCAGTATTTT. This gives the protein CASSDGGFRTDTQYF.

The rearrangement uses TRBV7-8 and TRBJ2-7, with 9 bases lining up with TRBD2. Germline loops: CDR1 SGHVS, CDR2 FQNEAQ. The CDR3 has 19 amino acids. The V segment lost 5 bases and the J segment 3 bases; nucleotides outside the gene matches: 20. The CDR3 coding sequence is TGTGCCAGCAGCCCGGCCGGGACTAGCTATTCCGTTATCTACTACGAGCAGTACTTC. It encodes CASSPAGTSYSVIYYEQYF.

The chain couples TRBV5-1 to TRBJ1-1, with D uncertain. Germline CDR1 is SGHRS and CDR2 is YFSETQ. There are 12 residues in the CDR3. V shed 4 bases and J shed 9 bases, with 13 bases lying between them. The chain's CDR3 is CASSHPSNKAFF. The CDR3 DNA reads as TGCGCCAGCAGCCACCCGAGTAATAAAGCTTTCTTT.

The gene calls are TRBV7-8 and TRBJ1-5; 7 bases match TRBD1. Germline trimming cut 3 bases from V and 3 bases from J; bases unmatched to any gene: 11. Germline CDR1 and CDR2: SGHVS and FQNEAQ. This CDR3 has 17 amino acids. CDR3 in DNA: TGTGCCAGCAGCTTGGTGCTCCGACAGGGATCCAATCAGCCCCAGCATTTT. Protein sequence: CASSLVLRQGSNQPQHF.

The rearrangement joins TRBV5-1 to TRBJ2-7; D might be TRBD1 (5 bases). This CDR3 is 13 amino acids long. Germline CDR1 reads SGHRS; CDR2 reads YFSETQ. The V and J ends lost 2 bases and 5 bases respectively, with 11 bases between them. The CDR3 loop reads CASSFSRVDEQYF. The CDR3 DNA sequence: TGCGCCAGCAGCTTCAGCAGGGTAGACGAGCAGTACTTC.

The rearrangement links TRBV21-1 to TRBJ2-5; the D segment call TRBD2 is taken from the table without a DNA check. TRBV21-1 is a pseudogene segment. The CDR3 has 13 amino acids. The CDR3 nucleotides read TGTGCCAGCAGCATACGGGGGTCCGGGACCCAGTACTTC. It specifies CASSIRGSGTQYF.

The DNA of the CDR3 is TGTGCCAGCAGCCAAGATTGGGGGGGGCAGGTCGAGCAGTACTTC. Amino acids: CASSQDWGGQVEQYF. The chain has TRBV4-2 and TRBJ2-7; possibly TRBD2 for D (7 bases). Germline CDR1 reads LGHNA; CDR2 reads YNFKEQ. This CDR3 region has 15 residues. V was trimmed by 0 bases and J by 6 bases, leaving 15 bases between them.

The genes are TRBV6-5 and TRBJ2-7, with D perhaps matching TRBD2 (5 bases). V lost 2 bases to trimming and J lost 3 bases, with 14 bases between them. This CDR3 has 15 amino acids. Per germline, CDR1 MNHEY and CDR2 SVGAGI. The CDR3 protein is CASSYGWGEGYEQYF. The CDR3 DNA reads TGTGCCAGCAGTTACGGGTGGGGAGAGGGCTACGAGCAGTACTTC.

CDR3 sequence: CASSLEATGVSGYGYTF. Written as DNA, the CDR3 is TGCGCCAGCAGCTTGGAAGCGACAGGGGTGTCTGGCTATGGCTACACCTTC. This chain connects TRBV5-1 to TRBJ1-2; TRBD1 agrees at 8 bases. The CDR3 has 17 amino acids. J gave up 4 bases and V 0 bases, and 11 bases lay outside the gene matches. Germline V gene sequence: CDR1 SGHRS, CDR2 YFSETQ. The whole variable domain, remainder taken from reference TRBV5-1 and TRBJ1-2, is KAGVTQTPRYLIKTRGQQVTLSCSPISGHRSVSWYQQTPGQGLQFLFEYFSETQRNKGNFPGRFSGRQFSNSRSEMNVSTLELGDSALYLCASSLEATGVSGYGYTFGSGTRLTVV.

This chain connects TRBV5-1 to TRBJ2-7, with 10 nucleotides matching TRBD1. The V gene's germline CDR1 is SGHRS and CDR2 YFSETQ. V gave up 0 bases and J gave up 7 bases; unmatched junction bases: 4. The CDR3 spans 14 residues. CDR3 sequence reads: CASSLGDRGVEQYF. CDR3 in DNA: TGCGCCAGCAGCTTGGGGGACAGGGGTGTTGAGCAGTACTTC. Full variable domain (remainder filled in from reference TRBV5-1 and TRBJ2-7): KAGVTQTPRYLIKTRGQQVTLSCSPISGHRSVSWYQQTPGQGLQFLFEYFSETQRNKGNFPGRFSGRQFSNSRSEMNVSTLELGDSALYLCASSLGDRGVEQYFGPGTRLTVT.

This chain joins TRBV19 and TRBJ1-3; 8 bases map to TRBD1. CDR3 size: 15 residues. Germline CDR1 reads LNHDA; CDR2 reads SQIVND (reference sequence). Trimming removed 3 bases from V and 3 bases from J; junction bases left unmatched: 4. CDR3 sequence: CASSIGRGHGNTIYF. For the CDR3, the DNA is TGTGCCAGTAGTATTGGCAGGGGGCATGGAAACACCATATATTTT. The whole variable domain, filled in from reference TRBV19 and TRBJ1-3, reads DGGITQSPKYLFRKEGQNVTLSCEQNLNHDAMYWYRQDPGQGLRLIYYSQIVNDFQKGDIAEGYSVSREKKESFPLTVTSAQKNPTAFYLCASSIGRGHGNTIYFGEGSWLTVV.

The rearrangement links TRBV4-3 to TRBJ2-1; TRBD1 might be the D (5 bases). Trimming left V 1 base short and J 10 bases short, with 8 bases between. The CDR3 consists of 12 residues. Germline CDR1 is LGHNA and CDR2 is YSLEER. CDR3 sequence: CASSQVRGEQFF. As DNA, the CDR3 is TGCGCCAGCAGCCAAGTAAGGGGAGAGCAGTTCTTC.

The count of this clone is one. CDR3 sequence: CASSPISGGRQETQYF. The CDR3 bases are TGTGCCAGCAGCCCAATTAGCGGGGGCCGCCAAGAGACCCAGTACTTC. The J gene is TRBJ2-5, the V gene TRBV11-2; 9 nucleotides align to TRBD2. The CDR3 has 16 residues. The germline gives CDR1 SGHAT, CDR2 FQNNGV. V gave up 5 bases and J gave up 1 base; unmatched junction bases: 8.

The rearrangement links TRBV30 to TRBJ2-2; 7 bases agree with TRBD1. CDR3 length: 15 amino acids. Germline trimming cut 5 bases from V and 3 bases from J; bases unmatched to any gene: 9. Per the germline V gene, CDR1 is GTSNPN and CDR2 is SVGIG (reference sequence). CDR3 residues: CAWGHRDSYTGELFF. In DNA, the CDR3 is TGTGCCTGGGGGCATCGGGACAGCTACACCGGGGAGCTGTTTTTT.

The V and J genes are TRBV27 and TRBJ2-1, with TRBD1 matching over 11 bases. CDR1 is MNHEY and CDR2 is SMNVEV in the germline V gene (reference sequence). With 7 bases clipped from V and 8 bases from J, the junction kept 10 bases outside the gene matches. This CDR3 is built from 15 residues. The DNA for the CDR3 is TGTGCCAGCACCTCCGCGGGACAGGGGGACTATGAGCAGTTCTTC. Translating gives CASTSAGQGDYEQFF.

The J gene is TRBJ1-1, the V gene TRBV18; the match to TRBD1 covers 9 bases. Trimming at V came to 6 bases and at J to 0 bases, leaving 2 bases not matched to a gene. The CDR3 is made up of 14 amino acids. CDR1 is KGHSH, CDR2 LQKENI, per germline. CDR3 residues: CASSRDRVNTEAFF. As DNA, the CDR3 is TGTGCCAGCTCTCGGGACAGGGTGAACACTGAAGCTTTCTTT.

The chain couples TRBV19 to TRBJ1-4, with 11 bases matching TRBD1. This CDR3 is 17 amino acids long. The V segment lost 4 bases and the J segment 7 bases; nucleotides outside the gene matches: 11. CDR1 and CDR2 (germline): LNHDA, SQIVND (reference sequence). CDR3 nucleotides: TGTGCCAGTAGTACCCGGGACAGGGGGATTTTAGGTGAAAAACTGTTTTTT. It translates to CASSTRDRGILGEKLFF.

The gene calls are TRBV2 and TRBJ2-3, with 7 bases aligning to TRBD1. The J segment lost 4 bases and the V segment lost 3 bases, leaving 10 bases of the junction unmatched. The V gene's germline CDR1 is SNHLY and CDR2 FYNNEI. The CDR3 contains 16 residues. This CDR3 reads CASSDRGNTFSDTQYF. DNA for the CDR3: TGTGCCAGCAGTGACAGGGGGAACACATTTTCAGATACGCAGTATTTT.

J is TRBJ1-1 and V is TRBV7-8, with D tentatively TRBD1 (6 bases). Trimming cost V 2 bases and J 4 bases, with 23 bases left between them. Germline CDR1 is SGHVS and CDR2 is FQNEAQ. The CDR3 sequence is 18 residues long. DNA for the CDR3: TGTGCCAGCAGCTTACAAGGTCGGGCCAGGGGCTGGGGCACTGAAGCTTTCTTT. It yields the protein CASSLQGRARGWGTEAFF.

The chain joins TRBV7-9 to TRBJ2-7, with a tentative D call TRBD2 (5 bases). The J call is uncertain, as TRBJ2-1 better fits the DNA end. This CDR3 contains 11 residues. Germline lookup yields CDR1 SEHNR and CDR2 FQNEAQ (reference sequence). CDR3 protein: CASGYQREQFF. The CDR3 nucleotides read TGTGCCAGCGGGTATCAGCGGGAGCAGTTCTTC.